Below, 12 T cell receptor beta chains from the same sample are listed, as sequenced in a study of cytomegalovirus exposure and HLA in healthy donors. Vbeta (60) and Jbeta (13) primers were used in the PCR. This table comes from immunoSEQ multiplex PCR, and its TCRdb copy is limited to in-frame clones, with some not included. The table has around 200,000 clones, almost 80% seen once. Sample: PBMCs. Receptors were obtained from a male donor in good health and CMV-seronegative.

The chain links TRBV2 to TRBJ1-1; TRBD1 agrees at 8 bases. The V segment lost 3 bases and the J segment 4 bases; nucleotides outside the gene matches: 1. The CDR3 contains 13 residues. CDR1 and CDR2 (germline): SNHLY, FYNNEI. For the CDR3, the DNA is TGTGCCAGCAGTGATACAGGGGGCACTGAAGCTTTCTTT. This sequence encodes CASSDTGGTEAFF.

The rearrangement uses TRBV6-5 and TRBJ2-5; D perhaps matches TRBD1 (6 bases). There are 15 residues in the CDR3. Trimming shortened V by 2 bases and J by 2 bases, and 12 bases separated the two germline ends. Per the germline V gene, CDR1 is MNHEY and CDR2 is SVGAGI. The CDR3, as DNA: TGTGCCAGCAGTTACGCAGCAGGGGTACAAGAGACCCAGTACTTC. Its translation: CASSYAAGVQETQYF.

The chain links TRBV10-3 to TRBJ2-5; possibly TRBD2 for D (6 bases). This CDR3 contains 12 residues. The germline V gene has CDR1 ENHRY and CDR2 SYGVKD. The germline V and J ends were trimmed by 7 bases and 3 bases, with 9 bases remaining between them. CDR3 nucleotide sequence: TGTGCCATCAAGGGACTGAAAGAGACCCAGTACTTC. It translates to CAIKGLKETQYF.

The rearrangement joins TRBV9 to TRBJ1-6; 11 bases map to TRBD1. The CDR3 loop spans 18 amino acids. J was trimmed by 0 bases and V by 3 bases; bases with no gene match: 5. Germline V CDR1 and CDR2: SGDLS, YYNGEE. The CDR3 here is CASSDGQGAFSYNSPLHF. The CDR3 nucleotides read TGTGCCAGCAGCGACGGACAGGGGGCTTTCTCCTATAATTCACCCCTCCACTTT. Supplemented by reference TRBV9 and TRBJ1-6, the full variable domain reads DSGVTQTPKHLITATGQRVTLRCSPRSGDLSVYWYQQSLDQGLQFLIQYYNGEERAKGNILERFSAQQFPDLHSELNLSSLELGDSALYFCASSDGQGAFSYNSPLHFGNGTRLTVT.

The chain uses TRBV5-4 and TRBJ2-7, with D unresolved. V shed 0 bases and J shed 2 bases, with 15 bases lying between them. The CDR3 runs to 16 residues. Germline V gene lookup returns CDR1 SGHNT and CDR2 YYREEE (reference sequence). The CDR3 DNA follows: TGTGCCAGCAGCTTGGGTTGGGCAGCAAAGACCTACGAGCAGTACTTC. Translation gives CASSLGWAAKTYEQYF.

V usage is TRBV11-2 and J usage is TRBJ1-2; TRBD1 matches at 9 bases. Germline V gives CDR1 SGHAT, CDR2 FQNNGV. The V gene end was trimmed by 4 bases and the J gene end by 5 bases; junction bases not matched to a gene: 11. The CDR3 has 16 residues. The CDR3 nucleotides read TGTGCCAGCAGCTCCGGGACAGGGCCTAATGGATATGGCTACACCTTC. Protein product: CASSSGTGPNGYGYTF.

Concerning this clone itself: The sample holds other DNA sequences that translate to the same CDR3. V gene TRBV5-1 combines with J gene TRBJ2-7; no clear D. This CDR3 spans 11 amino acids. Trimming removed 5 bases at V and 0 bases at J, with 3 bases between. CDR1 is SGHRS, CDR2 YFSETQ, per germline. The CDR3 DNA reads as TGCGCCAGCAGTAGCTCCTACGAGCAGTACTTC. Protein product: CASSSSYEQYF. The complete variable domain, with remaining parts taken from reference TRBV5-1 and TRBJ2-7, reads KAGVTQTPRYLIKTRGQQVTLSCSPISGHRSVSWYQQTPGQGLQFLFEYFSETQRNKGNFPGRFSGRQFSNSRSEMNVSTLELGDSALYLCASSSSYEQYFGPGTRLTVT.

The chain joins TRBV28 to TRBJ2-4; 11 bases match TRBD1. In germline, CDR1 is MDHEN, CDR2 SYDVKM. The CDR3 loop spans 16 amino acids. Trimming removed 5 bases from V and 7 bases from J; junction bases left unmatched: 10. The CDR3 protein is CASSPLPRTGGNIQYF. CDR3 sequence (DNA): TGTGCCAGCAGTCCGCTCCCTCGGACAGGGGGCAACATTCAGTACTTC.

The chain combines TRBV4-2 with TRBJ1-4, with D perhaps matching TRBD1 (6 bases). This CDR3 contains 14 residues. V was trimmed by 5 bases and J by 6 bases, leaving 13 bases between them. Germline CDR1 LGHNA, CDR2 YNFKEQ. The CDR3 DNA reads as TGTGCCAGCAGCTACAGGGAATCGTATGAAAAACTGTTTTTT. The encoded protein is CASSYRESYEKLFF.

The chain employs TRBV6-1 and TRBJ2-1; D is possibly TRBD1 (6 bases). CDR3 length equals 13 residues. The germline V gene encodes CDR1 MNHNS and CDR2 SASEGT. V lost 6 bases, J lost 4 bases, and 10 bases lay in between. The CDR3 spells CASSGDRYNEQFF. CDR3 nucleotide sequence: TGTGCCAGCAGCGGCGACAGGTACAATGAGCAGTTCTTC.

The J gene is TRBJ2-7, the V gene TRBV2; weak D call: TRBD1 (6 bases). V was clipped by 7 bases and J by 0 bases, with 10 bases between them. The CDR3 totals 13 residues. Germline CDR1 and CDR2: SNHLY and FYNNEI. The CDR3 sequence: CASTRTASYEQYF. The CDR3 DNA is TGTGCCAGCACACGGACAGCCTCCTACGAGCAGTACTTC.

The genes are TRBV14 and TRBJ2-7, with 7 bases aligning to TRBD2. V gave up 1 base and J gave up 1 base; unmatched junction bases: 7. Germline assignment: CDR1 SGHDN and CDR2 FVKESK. The CDR3 consists of 16 residues. Written as DNA, the CDR3 is TGTGCCAGCAGCCAAGCTCTAGCGCGGGAGTCCTACGAGCAGTACTTC. Its protein is CASSQALARESYEQYF.